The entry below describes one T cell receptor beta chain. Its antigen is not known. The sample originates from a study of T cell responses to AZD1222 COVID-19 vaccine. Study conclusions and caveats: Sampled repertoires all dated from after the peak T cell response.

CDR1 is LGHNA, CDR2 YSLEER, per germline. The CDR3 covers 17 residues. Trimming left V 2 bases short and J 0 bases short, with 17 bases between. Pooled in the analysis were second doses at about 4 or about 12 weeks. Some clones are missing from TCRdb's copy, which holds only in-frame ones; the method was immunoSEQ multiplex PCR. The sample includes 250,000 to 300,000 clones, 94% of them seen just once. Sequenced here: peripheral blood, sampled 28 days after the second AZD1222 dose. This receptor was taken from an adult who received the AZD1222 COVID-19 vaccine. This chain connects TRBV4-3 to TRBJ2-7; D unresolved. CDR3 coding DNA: TGCGCCAGCAGCCAAAAGGTGGTAACAGTCTACTCCTACGAGCAGTACTTC. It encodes CASSQKVVTVYSYEQYF.